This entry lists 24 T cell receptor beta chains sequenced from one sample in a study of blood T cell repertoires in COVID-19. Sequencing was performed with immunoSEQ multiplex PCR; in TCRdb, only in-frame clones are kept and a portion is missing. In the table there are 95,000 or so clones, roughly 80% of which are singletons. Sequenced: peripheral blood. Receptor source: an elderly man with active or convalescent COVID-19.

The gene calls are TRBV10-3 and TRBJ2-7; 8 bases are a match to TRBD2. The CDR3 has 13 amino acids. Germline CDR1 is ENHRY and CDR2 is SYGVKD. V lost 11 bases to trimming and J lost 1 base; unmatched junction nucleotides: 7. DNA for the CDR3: TGTGCCTCCGACGGGGGGGATTCCTACGAGCAGTACTTC. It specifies CASDGGDSYEQYF.

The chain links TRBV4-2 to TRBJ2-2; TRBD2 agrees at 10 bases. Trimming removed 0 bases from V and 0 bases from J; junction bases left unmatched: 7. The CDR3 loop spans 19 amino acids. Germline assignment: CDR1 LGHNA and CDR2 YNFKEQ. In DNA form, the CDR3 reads TGTGCCAGCAGCCAAGATTGGCTAGCGGGGGTTACGAACACCGGGGAGCTGTTTTTT. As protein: CASSQDWLAGVTNTGELFF.

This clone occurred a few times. The CDR3 region is CASSDGLAGGSGANVLTF. CDR3 nucleotide sequence: TGTGCCAGCAGTGACGGACTAGCGGGGGGCTCTGGGGCCAACGTCCTGACTTTC. The chain recombines TRBV2 with TRBJ2-6; 14 nucleotides match TRBD2. From germline, CDR1 is SNHLY and CDR2 FYNNEI. The CDR3 contains 18 residues. With 3 bases clipped from V and 0 bases from J, the junction kept 1 base outside the gene matches. Together with reference TRBV2 and TRBJ2-6, the CDR3 gives the full variable domain: EPEVTQTPSHQVTQMGQEVILRCVPISNHLYFYWYRQILGQKVEFLVSFYNNEISEKSEIFDDQFSVERPDGSNFTLKIRSTKLEDSAMYFCASSDGLAGGSGANVLTFGAGSRLTVL.

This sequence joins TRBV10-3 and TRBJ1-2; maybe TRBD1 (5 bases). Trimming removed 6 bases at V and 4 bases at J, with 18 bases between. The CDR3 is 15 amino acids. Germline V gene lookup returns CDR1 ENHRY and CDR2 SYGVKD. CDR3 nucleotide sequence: TGTGCCATCAGCTCAGGGTATAGTGTAAGCTATGGCTACACCTTC. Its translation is CAISSGYSVSYGYTF.

The CDR3 reads CASSPRTGGNSPLHF. The DNA of the CDR3 is TGTGCCAGCAGCCCCCGGACAGGGGGGAATTCACCCCTCCACTTT. This chain joins TRBV9 and TRBJ1-6; the match to TRBD1 covers 10 bases. The CDR3 spans 15 residues. From germline, CDR1 is SGDLS and CDR2 YYNGEE. Unmatched junction bases numbered 5, after V lost 4 bases and J lost 7 bases.

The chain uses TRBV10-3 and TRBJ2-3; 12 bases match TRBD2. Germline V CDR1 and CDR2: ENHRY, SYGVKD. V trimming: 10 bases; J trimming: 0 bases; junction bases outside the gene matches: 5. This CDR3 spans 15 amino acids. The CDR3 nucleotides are TGTGCCAGAGGACTAGCGGGACCTAGCACAGATACGCAGTATTTT. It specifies CARGLAGPSTDTQYF.

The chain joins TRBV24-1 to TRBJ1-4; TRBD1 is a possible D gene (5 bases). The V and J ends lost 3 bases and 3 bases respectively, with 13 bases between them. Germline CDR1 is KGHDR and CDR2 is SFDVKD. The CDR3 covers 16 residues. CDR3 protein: CATSDGQPGANEKLFF. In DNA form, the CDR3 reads TGTGCCACCAGTGATGGGCAGCCGGGGGCTAATGAAAAACTGTTTTTT.

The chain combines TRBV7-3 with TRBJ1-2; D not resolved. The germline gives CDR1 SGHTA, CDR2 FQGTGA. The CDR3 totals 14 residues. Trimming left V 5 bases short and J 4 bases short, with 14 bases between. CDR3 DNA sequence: TGTGCCAGCAGCCCCAGCCCGGGAAGCTATGGCTACACCTTC. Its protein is CASSPSPGSYGYTF.

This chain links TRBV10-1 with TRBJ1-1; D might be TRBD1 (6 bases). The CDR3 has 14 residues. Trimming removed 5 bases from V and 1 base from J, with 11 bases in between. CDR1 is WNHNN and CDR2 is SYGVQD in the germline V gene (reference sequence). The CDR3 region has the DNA TGCGCCAGCAGTAAGGACAGCTCGAACACTGAAGCTTTCTTT. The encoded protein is CASSKDSSNTEAFF.

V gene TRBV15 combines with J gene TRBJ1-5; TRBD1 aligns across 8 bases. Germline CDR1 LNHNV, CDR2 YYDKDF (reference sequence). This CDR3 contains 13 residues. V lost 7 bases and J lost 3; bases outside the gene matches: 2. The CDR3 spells CATKDRDNQPQHF. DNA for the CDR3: TGTGCCACCAAGGACAGGGACAATCAGCCCCAGCATTTT.

The DNA for the CDR3 is TGTGCCAGCAGCCCTGGGACTAGCGGCACAGATACGCAGTATTTT. Translation gives CASSPGTSGTDTQYF. V and J are TRBV6-2 or TRBV6-3 and TRBJ2-3, with 10 bases matching TRBD2. CDR1 and CDR2 (germline): MNHEY, SVGEGT. This CDR3 comprises 15 residues. V lost 6 bases to trimming and J lost 1 base; unmatched junction nucleotides: 4.

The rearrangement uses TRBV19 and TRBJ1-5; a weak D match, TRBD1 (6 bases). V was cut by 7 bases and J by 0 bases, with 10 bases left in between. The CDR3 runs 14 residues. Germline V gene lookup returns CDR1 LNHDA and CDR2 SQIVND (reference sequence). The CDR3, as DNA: TGTGCCAGTAAAGGGGGTCTTAGCAATCAGCCCCAGCATTTT. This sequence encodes CASKGGLSNQPQHF. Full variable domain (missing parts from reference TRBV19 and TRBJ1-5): DGGITQSPKYLFRKEGQNVTLSCEQNLNHDAMYWYRQDPGQGLRLIYYSQIVNDFQKGDIAEGYSVSREKKESFPLTVTSAQKNPTAFYLCASKGGLSNQPQHFGDGTRLSIL.

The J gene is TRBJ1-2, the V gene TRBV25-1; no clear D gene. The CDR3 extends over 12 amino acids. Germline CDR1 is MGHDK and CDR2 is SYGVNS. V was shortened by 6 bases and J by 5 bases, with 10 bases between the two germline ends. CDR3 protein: CASRTPGYGYTF. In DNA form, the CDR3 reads TGTGCCAGCAGGACTCCCGGATATGGCTACACCTTC.

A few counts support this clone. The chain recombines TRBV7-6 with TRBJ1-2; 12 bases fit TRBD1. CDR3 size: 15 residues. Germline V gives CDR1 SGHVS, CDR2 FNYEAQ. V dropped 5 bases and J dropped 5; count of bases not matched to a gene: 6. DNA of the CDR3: TGTGCCAGCAGCATGGGACAGGGGGCTCGGTATGGCTACACCTTC. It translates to CASSMGQGARYGYTF.

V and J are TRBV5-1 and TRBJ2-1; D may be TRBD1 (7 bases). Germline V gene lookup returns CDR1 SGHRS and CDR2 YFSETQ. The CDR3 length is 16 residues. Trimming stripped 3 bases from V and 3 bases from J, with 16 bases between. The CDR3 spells CASSSAGTAFYNEQFF. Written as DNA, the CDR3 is TGCGCCAGCAGCTCCGCGGGGACAGCATTCTACAATGAGCAGTTCTTC. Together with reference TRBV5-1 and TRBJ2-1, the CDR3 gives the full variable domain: KAGVTQTPRYLIKTRGQQVTLSCSPISGHRSVSWYQQTPGQGLQFLFEYFSETQRNKGNFPGRFSGRQFSNSRSEMNVSTLELGDSALYLCASSSAGTAFYNEQFFGPGTRLTVL.

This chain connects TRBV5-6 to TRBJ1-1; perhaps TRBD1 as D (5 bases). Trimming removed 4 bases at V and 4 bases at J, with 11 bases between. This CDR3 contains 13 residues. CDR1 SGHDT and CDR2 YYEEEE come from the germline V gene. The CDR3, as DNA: TGTGCCAGCAGCCGTCGCGGGGGCACTGAAGCTTTCTTT. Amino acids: CASSRRGGTEAFF.

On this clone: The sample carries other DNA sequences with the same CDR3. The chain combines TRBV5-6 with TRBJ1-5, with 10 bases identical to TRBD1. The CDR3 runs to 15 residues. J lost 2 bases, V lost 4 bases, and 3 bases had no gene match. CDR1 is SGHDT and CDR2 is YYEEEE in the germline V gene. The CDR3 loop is CASSPGTGGNQPQHF. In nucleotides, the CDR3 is TGTGCCAGCAGCCCCGGGACAGGGGGCAATCAGCCCCAGCATTTT.

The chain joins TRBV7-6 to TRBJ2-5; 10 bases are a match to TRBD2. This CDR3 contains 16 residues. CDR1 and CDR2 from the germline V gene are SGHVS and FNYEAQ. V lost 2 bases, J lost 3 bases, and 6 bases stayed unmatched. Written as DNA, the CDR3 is TGTGCCAGCAGCTTATGGCTAGCGGGGGACAAAGAGACCCAGTACTTC. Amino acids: CASSLWLAGDKETQYF.

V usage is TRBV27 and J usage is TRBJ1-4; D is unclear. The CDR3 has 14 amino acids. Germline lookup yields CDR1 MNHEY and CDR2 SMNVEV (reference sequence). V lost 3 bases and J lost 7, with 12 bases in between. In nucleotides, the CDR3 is TGTGCCAGCAGTTTGAGTCCCCCCGGTGAAAAACTGTTTTTT. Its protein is CASSLSPPGEKLFF.

CDR3 residues: CATTSSQGDQGTTNEKLFF. In DNA form, the CDR3 reads TGTGCCACCACCTCCTCACAGGGTGACCAGGGAACAACTAATGAAAAACTGTTTTTT. V usage is TRBV15 and J usage is TRBJ1-4, with a tentative D call TRBD1 (6 bases). The CDR3 totals 19 residues. From germline, CDR1 is LNHNV and CDR2 YYDKDF (reference sequence). V was cut by 7 bases and J by 0 bases, with 24 bases left in between.

The CDR3 loop reads CASRLRVVGGNEQFF. As DNA, the CDR3 is TGTGCCAGTAGACTCCGGGTGGTGGGTGGCAATGAGCAGTTCTTC. The chain combines TRBV19 with TRBJ2-1; unclear D gene. Germline V gives CDR1 LNHDA, CDR2 SQIVND (reference sequence). Trimming took 6 bases from V and 6 from J, leaving 18 bases between them. The CDR3 extends over 15 amino acids.

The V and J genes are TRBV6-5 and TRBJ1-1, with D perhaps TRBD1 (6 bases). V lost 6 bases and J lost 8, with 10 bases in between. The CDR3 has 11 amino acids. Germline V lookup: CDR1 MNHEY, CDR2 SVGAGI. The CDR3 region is CASSRGAEAFF. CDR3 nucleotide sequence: TGTGCCAGCAGCCGGGGGGCAGAAGCTTTCTTT.

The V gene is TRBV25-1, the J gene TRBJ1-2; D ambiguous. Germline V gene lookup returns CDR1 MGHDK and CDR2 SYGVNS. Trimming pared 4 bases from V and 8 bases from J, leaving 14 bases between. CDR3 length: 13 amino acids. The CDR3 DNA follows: TGTGCCAGCAGTGGCTCACCAAGAGAGGGCTACACCTTC. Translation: CASSGSPREGYTF.

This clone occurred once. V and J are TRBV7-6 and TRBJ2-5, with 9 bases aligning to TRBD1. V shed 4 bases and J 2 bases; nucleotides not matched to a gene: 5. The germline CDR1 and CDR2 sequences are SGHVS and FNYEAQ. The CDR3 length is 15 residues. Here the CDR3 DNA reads TGTGCCAGCAGCTACGGGACAGGGCGTCAAGAGACCCAGTACTTC. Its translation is CASSYGTGRQETQYF. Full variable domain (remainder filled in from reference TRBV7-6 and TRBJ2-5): GAGVSQSPRYKVTKRGQDVALRCDPISGHVSLYWYRQALGQGPEFLTYFNYEAQQDKSGLPNDRFSAERPEGSISTLTIQRTEQRDSAMYRCASSYGTGRQETQYFGPGTRLLVL.